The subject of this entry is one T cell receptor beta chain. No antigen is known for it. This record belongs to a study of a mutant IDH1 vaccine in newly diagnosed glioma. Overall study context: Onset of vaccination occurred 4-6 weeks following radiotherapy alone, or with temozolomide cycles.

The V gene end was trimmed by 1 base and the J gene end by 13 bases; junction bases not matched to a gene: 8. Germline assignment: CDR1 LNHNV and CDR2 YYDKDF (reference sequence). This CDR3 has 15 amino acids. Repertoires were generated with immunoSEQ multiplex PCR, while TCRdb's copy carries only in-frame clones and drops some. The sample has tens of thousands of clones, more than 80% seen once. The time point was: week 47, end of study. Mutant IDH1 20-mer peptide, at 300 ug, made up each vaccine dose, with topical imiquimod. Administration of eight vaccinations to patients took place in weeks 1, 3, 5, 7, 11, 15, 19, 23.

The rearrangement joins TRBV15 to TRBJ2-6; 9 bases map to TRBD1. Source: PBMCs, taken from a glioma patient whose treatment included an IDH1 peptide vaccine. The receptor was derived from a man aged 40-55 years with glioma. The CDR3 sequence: CATSRAPTGGKVLTF. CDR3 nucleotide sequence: TGTGCCACCAGCAGAGCCCCGACAGGGGGGAAAGTCCTGACTTTC.